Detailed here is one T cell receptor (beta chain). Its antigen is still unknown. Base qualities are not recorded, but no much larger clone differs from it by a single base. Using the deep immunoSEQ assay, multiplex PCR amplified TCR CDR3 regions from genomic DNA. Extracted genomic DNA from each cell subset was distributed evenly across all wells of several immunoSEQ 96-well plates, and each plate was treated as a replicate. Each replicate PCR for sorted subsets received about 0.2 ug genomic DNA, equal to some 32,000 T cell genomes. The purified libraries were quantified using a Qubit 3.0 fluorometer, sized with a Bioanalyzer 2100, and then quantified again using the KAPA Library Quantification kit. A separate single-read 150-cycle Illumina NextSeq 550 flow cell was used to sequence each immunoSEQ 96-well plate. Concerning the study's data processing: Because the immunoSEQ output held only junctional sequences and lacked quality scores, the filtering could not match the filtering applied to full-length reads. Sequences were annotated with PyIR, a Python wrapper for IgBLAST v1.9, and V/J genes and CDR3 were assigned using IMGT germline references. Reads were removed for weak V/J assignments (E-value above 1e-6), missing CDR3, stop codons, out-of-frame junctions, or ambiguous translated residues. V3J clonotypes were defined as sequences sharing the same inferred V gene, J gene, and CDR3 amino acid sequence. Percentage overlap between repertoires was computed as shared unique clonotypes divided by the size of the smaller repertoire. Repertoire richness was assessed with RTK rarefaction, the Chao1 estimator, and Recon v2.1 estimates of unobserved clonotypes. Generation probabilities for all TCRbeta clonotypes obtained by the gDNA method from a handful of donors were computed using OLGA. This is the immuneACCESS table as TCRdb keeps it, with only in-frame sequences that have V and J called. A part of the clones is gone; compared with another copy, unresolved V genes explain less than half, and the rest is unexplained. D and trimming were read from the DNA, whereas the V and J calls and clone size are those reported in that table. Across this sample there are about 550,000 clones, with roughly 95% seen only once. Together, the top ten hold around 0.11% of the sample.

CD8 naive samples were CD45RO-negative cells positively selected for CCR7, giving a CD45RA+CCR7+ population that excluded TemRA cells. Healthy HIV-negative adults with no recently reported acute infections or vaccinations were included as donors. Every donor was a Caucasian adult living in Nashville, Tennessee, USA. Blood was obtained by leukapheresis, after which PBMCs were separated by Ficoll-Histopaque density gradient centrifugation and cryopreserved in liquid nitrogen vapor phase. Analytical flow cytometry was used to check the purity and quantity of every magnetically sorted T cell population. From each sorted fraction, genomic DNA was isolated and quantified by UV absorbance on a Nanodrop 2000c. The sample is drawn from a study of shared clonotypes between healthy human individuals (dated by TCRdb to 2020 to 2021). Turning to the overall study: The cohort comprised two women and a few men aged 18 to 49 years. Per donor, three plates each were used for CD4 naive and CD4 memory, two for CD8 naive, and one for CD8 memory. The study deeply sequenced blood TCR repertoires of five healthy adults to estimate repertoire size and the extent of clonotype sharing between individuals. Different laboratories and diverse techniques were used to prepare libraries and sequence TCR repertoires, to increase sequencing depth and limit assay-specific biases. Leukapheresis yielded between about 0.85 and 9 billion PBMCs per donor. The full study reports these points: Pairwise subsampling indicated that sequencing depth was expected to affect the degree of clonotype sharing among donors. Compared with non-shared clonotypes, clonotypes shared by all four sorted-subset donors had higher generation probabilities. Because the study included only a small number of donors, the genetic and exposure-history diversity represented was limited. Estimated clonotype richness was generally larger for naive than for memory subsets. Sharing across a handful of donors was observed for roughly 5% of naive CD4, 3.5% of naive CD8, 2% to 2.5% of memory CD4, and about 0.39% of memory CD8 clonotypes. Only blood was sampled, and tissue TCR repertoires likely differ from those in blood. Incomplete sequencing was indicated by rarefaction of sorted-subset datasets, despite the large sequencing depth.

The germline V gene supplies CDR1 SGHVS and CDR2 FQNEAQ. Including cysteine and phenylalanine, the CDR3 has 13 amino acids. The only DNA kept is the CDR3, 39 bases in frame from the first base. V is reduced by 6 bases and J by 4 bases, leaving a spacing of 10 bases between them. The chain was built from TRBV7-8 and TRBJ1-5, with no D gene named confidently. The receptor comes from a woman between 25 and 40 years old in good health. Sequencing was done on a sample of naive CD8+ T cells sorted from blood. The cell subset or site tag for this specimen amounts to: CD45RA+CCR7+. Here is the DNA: TGTGCCAGCAGGGGCGAATATAATCAGCCCCAGCATTTT. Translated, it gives CASRGEYNQPQHF.